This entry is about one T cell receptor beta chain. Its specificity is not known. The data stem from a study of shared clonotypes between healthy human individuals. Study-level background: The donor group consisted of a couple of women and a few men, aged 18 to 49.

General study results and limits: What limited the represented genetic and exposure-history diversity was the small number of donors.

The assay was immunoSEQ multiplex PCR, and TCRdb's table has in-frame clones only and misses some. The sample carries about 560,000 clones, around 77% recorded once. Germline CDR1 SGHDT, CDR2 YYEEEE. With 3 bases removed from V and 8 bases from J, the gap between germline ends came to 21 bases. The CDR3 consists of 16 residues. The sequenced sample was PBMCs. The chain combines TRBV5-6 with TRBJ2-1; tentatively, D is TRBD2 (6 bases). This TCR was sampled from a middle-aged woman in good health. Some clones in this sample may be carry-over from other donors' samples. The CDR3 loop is CASSSLAEPASDEQFF. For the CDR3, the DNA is TGTGCCAGCAGCTCCTTAGCGGAGCCCGCCAGCGATGAGCAGTTCTTC.